Shown below are 17 T cell receptor beta chains from a single sample sequenced in a study of identifying expanded T cells in peripheral blood. The assay was immunoSEQ multiplex PCR, and TCRdb's table has in-frame clones only and misses some. The data show approximately 120,000 clones, with around 84% seen just once and 3.3% held by the top ten. The sample consisted of blood. The receptors were sampled from a person aged 18 to 75 in good health.

For the CDR3, the DNA is TGCAGCGTTGACGACAGGGGGACCAGCTATGGCTACACCTTC. As protein: CSVDDRGTSYGYTF. The chain links TRBV29-1 to TRBJ1-2, with 9 bases that match TRBD1. The CDR3 length is 14 residues. In germline, CDR1 is SQVTM, CDR2 ANQGSEA. Losses at the gene ends were 3 bases for V and 4 bases for J; bases not matched to a gene: 6.

The J gene is TRBJ2-1, the V gene TRBV2, with D perhaps matching TRBD1 or TRBD2 (5 bases each). V lost 7 bases to trimming and J lost 5 bases, with 9 bases between them. The germline V gene encodes CDR1 SNHLY and CDR2 FYNNEI. This CDR3 has 12 amino acids. CDR3 DNA: TGTGCCAGCAACGAGGGGAACAATGAGCAGTTCTTC. This translates into CASNEGNNEQFF.

This clone was seen only a few times. V is TRBV10-3 and J is TRBJ1-4; TRBD1 matches at 8 bases. V gave up 4 bases and J gave up 8 bases; unmatched junction bases: 6. The length of the CDR3 is 14 residues. Germline V gene data show CDR1 as ENHRY and CDR2 as SYGVKD. Here the CDR3 reads CAISGHRGEEKLFF. CDR3 sequence (DNA): TGTGCCATCAGTGGTCACAGGGGGGAGGAAAAACTGTTTTTT.

The chain couples TRBV7-8 to TRBJ1-1; 8 bases agree with TRBD1. The CDR3 extends over 17 amino acids. The J segment lost 3 bases and the V segment lost 5 bases, leaving 14 bases of the junction unmatched. The germline V gene encodes CDR1 SGHVS and CDR2 FQNEAQ. The CDR3 loop reads CASSRRLNRGGDTEAFF. The CDR3 DNA follows: TGTGCCAGCAGCCGAAGATTAAACAGGGGGGGCGACACTGAAGCTTTCTTT.

The V and J genes are TRBV5-6 and TRBJ2-7, with 7 bases matching TRBD1. The CDR3 spans 14 residues. Looked up from germline, CDR1 is SGHDT and CDR2 is YYEEEE. V trimming: 6 bases; J trimming: 6 bases; junction bases outside the gene matches: 12. The CDR3 is CASTWGTGVSEQYF. The CDR3 DNA reads TGTGCCAGCACCTGGGGAACAGGGGTATCCGAGCAGTACTTC.

The V call is TRBV7-3, the J call TRBJ2-5, with D hard to call. The CDR3 length is 13 residues. In germline, CDR1 is SGHTA, CDR2 FQGTGA. Trimming cost V 5 bases and J 7 bases, with 14 bases left between them. The CDR3 region is CASSQLILGTQYF. The DNA for the CDR3 is TGTGCCAGCAGCCAGCTTATTCTAGGGACCCAGTACTTC.

J is TRBJ2-5 and V is TRBV7-9; D is possibly TRBD1 (5 bases). The germline V gene has CDR1 SEHNR and CDR2 FQNEAQ (reference sequence). The V gene lost 0 bases and the J gene lost 2 bases, with 16 bases spanning the gap. CDR3 length: 17 amino acids. Here the CDR3 reads CASSLAFDFDSQETQYF. The CDR3 DNA reads as TGTGCCAGCAGCTTAGCCTTTGACTTTGACAGTCAAGAGACCCAGTACTTC.

CDR3 bases: TGTGCCAGCAGCCGGGGCGCTCGTCCCTACGAGCAGTACTTC. Encoded protein: CASSRGARPYEQYF. The V and J genes are TRBV6-5 and TRBJ2-7, with D perhaps being TRBD1 or TRBD2 (5 bases each). V gave up 6 bases and J gave up 2 bases, with 14 bases separating them. The CDR3 runs 14 residues. CDR1 and CDR2 from the germline V gene are MNHEY and SVGAGI.

The genes are TRBV6-1 and TRBJ1-3; D remains unclear. Germline CDR1 is MNHNS and CDR2 is SASEGT. Trimming removed 6 bases from V and 10 bases from J, with 10 bases in between. The CDR3 is made up of 11 amino acids. The CDR3: CASRYAGTIYF. CDR3 sequence (DNA): TGTGCCAGCAGGTACGCCGGGACCATATATTTT.

The chain combines TRBV7-9 with TRBJ1-4; D gene ambiguous. CDR3 length: 13 amino acids. Germline CDR1 is SEHNR and CDR2 is FQNEAQ (reference sequence). The V end lost 5 bases, the J end lost 8 bases, and 12 bases lay between the germline ends. The CDR3 nucleotides read TGTGCCAGCAGCCTTTATGAGGAGGAAAAACTGTTTTTT. As protein: CASSLYEEEKLFF.

V and J are TRBV2 and TRBJ1-1; 8 nucleotides align to TRBD1. CDR1 SNHLY and CDR2 FYNNEI come from the germline V gene. CDR3 length equals 18 residues. The junction had 17 bases not matched to a gene; V was cut back by 6 bases and J by 2 bases. The CDR3 reads CASRARGPFSPGNTEAFF. The CDR3 nucleotides are TGTGCCAGCAGGGCCAGGGGGCCTTTTTCCCCTGGAAACACTGAAGCTTTCTTT.

The rearrangement joins TRBV21-1 to TRBJ1-5. TRBV21-1 is a known pseudogene. The CDR3 spans 16 residues. Here the CDR3 reads CASSSGLNLSNQPQHF. The CDR3 DNA follows: TGTGCCAGCAGTTCGGGACTGAATCTTAGCAATCAGCCCCAGCATTTT.

This clone has just one count. The rearrangement joins TRBV5-5 to TRBJ1-5; 7 bases are shared with TRBD1. The trim removed 2 bases at V and 7 bases at J, leaving 9 bases unmatched. The V gene's germline CDR1 is SGHKS and CDR2 YYEKEE (reference sequence). CDR3 length equals 15 residues. The CDR3 DNA reads TGTGCCAGCAGCTTTATACAGGGGATCGGGCAGCCCCAGCATTTT. It specifies CASSFIQGIGQPQHF.

The V and J genes are TRBV19 and TRBJ1-2, with TRBD1 matching 9 bases. This CDR3 is built from 15 residues. Per germline, CDR1 LNHDA and CDR2 SQIVND (reference sequence). The V and J ends lost 4 bases and 2 bases, in that order; junction bases with no gene match: 5. The DNA of the CDR3 is TGTGCCAGTAGTACGGACAGGGGCCGGAACTATGGCTACACCTTC. Translating gives CASSTDRGRNYGYTF.

This clone was found a few times. The CDR3 nucleotides are TGCAGCGTTATCTTCTCTACCTATTACGAGCAGTACTTC. This encodes CSVIFSTYYEQYF. The J gene is TRBJ2-7, the V gene TRBV29-1; D is unclear. V was trimmed by 5 bases and J by 4 bases, leaving 15 bases between them. Germline CDR1 and CDR2: SQVTM and ANQGSEA. This CDR3 region has 13 residues.

CDR3 DNA: TGTGCCAGCAGTCGACAGGGCGGGTCCGAGCAGTACTTC. As protein: CASSRQGGSEQYF. This chain connects TRBV6-6 to TRBJ2-7; 7 positions agree with TRBD1. CDR3 size: 13 residues. Germline CDR1 reads MNHNY; CDR2 reads SVGAGI (reference sequence). Germline trimming cut 5 bases from V and 6 bases from J; bases unmatched to any gene: 7.

The chain joins TRBV5-1 to TRBJ2-1; D remains unclear. V lost 2 bases to trimming and J lost 7 bases, with 4 bases between them. The CDR3 loop spans 11 amino acids. Looked up from germline, CDR1 is SGHRS and CDR2 is YFSETQ. CDR3: CASSLTNEQFF. In DNA form, the CDR3 reads TGCGCCAGCAGCTTAACAAATGAGCAGTTCTTC.